This T cell receptor (beta chain) derives from a study of CD8+CD57+ T cells in acquired aplastic anemia. Study-wide findings and caveats: In common between the patients and the controls were around 29 CD8+ CDR3 sequences.

Patients chosen for sequencing had shown CD8+CD57+ cell expansion by flow cytometry. Patients uniformly had severe acquired aplastic anemia. As regards this clonotype: Its antigen is not known.

The template used for profiling TCR beta VDJ and CDR3 was genomic DNA. TCRdb re-analysed the reads in MiXCR, keeping a single row per CDR3 protein. In the table there are 220,000 or so distinct CDR3 sequences, 65% of which are singletons. This CDR3 has 14 residues. CDR1 and CDR2 from the germline V gene are ENHRY and SYGVKD. V was shortened by 4 bases and J by 2 bases, with 9 bases between the two germline ends. The chain recombines TRBV10-3 with TRBJ2-1, with D possibly being TRBD1 (6 bases). The clonotype originates from a human donor with aplastic anemia. Sequences were obtained from sorted CD4+, CD8+, or CD8+CD57+ T cells (not recorded which) from PBMCs. CDR3 residues: CAISGQDAYNEQFF. CDR3 bases: TGTGCCATCAGTGGACAGGACGCCTACAATGAGCAGTTCTTC.